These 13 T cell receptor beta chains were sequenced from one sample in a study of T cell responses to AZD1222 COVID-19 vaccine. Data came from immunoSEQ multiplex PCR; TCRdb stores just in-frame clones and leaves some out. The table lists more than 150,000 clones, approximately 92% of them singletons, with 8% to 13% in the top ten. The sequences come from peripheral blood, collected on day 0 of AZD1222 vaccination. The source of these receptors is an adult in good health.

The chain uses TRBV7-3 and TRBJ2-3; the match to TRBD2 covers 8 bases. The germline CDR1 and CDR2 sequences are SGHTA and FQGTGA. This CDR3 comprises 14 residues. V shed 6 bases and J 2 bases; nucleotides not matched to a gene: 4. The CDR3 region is CASSKTSATDTQYF. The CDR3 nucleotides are TGTGCCAGCAGTAAGACTAGCGCCACAGATACGCAGTATTTT.

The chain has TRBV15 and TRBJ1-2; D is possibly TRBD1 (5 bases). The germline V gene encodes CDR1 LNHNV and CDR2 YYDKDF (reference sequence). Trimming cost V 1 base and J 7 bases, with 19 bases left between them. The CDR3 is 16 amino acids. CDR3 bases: TGTGCCACCAGCAGAGTTCAGGAGGGGACTGTGGCTGGCTACACCTTC. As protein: CATSRVQEGTVAGYTF.

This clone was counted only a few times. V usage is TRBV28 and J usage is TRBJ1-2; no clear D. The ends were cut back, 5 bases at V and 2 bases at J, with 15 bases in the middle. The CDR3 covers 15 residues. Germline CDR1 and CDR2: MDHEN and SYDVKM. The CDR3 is CASSPASQNNYGYTF. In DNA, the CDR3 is TGTGCCAGCAGTCCAGCATCACAGAACAACTATGGCTACACCTTC.

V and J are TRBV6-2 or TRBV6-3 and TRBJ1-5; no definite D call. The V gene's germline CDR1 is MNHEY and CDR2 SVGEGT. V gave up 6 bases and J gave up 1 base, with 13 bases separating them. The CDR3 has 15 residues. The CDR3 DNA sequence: TGTGCCAGCAGCTCCGAGGACGCGAGCAATCAGCCCCAGCATTTT. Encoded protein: CASSSEDASNQPQHF.

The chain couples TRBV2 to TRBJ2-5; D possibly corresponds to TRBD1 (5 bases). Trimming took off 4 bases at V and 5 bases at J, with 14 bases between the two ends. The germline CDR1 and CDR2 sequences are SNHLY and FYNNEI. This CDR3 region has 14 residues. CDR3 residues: CASSGTGGQETQYF. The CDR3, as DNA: TGTGCCAGCAGTGGAACAGGTGGCCAGGAGACCCAGTACTTC.

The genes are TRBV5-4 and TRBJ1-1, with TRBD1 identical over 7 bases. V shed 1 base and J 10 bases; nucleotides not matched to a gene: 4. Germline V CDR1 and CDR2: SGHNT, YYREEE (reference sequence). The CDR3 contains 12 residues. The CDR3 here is CASSLTRGRAFF. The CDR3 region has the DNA TGTGCCAGCAGCTTGACGAGGGGGCGAGCTTTCTTT. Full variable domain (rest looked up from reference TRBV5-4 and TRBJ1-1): ETGVTQSPTHLIKTRGQQVTLRCSSQSGHNTVSWYQQALGQGPQFIFQYYREEENGRGNFPPRFSGLQFPNYSSELNVNALELDDSALYLCASSLTRGRAFFGQGTRLTVV.

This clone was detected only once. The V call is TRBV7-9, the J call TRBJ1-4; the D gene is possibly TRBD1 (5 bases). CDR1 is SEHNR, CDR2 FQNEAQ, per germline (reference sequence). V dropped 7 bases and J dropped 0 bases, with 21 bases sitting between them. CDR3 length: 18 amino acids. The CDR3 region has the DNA TGTGCCAGCACCCCCTTCAGGGCAGGCGATTCAACTAATGAAAAACTGTTTTTT. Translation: CASTPFRAGDSTNEKLFF. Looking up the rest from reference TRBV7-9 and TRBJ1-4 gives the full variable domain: DTGVSQNPRHKITKRGQNVTFRCDPISEHNRLYWYRQTLGQGPEFLTYFQNEAQLEKSRLLSDRFSAERPKGSFSTLEIQRTEQGDSAMYLCASTPFRAGDSTNEKLFFGSGTQLSVL.

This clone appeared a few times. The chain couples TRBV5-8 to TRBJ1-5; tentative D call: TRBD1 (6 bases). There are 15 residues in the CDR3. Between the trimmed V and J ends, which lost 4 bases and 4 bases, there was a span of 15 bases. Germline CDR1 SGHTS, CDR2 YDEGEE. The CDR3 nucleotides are TGTGCCAGCAGCCCGCTGGGGGACAATAATCAGCCCCAGCATTTT. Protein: CASSPLGDNNQPQHF.

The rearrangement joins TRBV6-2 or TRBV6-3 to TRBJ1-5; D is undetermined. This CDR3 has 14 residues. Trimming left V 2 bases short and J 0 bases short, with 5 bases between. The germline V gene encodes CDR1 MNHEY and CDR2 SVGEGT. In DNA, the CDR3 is TGTGCCAGCAGTTACGAATATAGCAATCAGCCCCAGCATTTT. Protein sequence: CASSYEYSNQPQHF.

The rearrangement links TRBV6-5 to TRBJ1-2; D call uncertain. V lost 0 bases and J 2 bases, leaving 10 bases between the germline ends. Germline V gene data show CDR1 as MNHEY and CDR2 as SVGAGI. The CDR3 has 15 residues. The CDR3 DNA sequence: TGTGCCAGCAGTTACTCCGTAATGACAAACTATGGCTACACCTTC. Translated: CASSYSVMTNYGYTF.

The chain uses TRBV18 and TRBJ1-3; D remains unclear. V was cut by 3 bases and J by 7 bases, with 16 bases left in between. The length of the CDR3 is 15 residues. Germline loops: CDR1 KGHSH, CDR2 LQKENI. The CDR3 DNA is TGTGCCAGCTCACCCCCGGACGAATGGGTCAACACCATATATTTT. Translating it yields CASSPPDEWVNTIYF.

The CDR3 DNA follows: TGCAGCGTTGACGAGGGGCGCGGCGGCTACACCTTC. Translated: CSVDEGRGGYTF. J is TRBJ1-2 and V is TRBV29-1; D perhaps matches TRBD1 (5 bases). The V end lost 3 bases, the J end lost 8 bases, and 13 bases lay between the germline ends. CDR3 size: 12 residues. The germline gives CDR1 SQVTM, CDR2 ANQGSEA.

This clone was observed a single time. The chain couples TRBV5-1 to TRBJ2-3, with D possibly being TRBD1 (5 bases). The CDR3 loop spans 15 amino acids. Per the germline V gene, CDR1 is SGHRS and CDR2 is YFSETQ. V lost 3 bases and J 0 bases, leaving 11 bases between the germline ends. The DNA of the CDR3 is TGCGCCAGCAGCTCCCCGACAGACAGCACAGATACGCAGTATTTT. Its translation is CASSSPTDSTDTQYF.